Sequencing of this TCR beta chain was carried out in a study of blood T cell repertoires in COVID-19. Study overall: The United States, Italy and Spain provided the acute and convalescent COVID-19 samples. PBMCs, B-cell-depleted T cells, or T cells provided the cDNA or gDNA that made up the material.

This CDR3 is built from 14 residues. CDR1 is SGHKS, CDR2 YYEKEE, per germline (reference sequence). V gave up 0 bases and J gave up 3 bases, with 8 bases separating them. Original processing methods: Using reference gene primer amplification, nucleated cell counts were estimated. The data were produced by immunoSEQ multiplex PCR, yet TCRdb's version contains in-frame clones alone and is incomplete. D and trimming come from the DNA, and the V and J calls and clone size come from that table. The profile covers 150,000 to 200,000 clones, with over 75% appearing a single time and roughly a tenth taken by the ten largest.

This receptor was identified in a human donor in a cohort sampled during active COVID-19. The rearrangement uses TRBV5-5 and TRBJ2-3; TRBD1 is a possible D gene (6 bases). Sample: peripheral blood. The CDR3 DNA reads as TGTGCCAGCAGCTTGGGCAGGGGAACAGATACGCAGTATTTT. This gives the protein CASSLGRGTDTQYF.